Below are 14 T cell receptor beta chains sequenced from a single sample in a study of blood T cell repertoires in COVID-19. Method: immunoSEQ multiplex PCR; TCRdb's copy keeps in-frame clones and lacks some. The sample holds fewer than 200,000 clones, about 80% seen once. The sequenced sample consisted of peripheral blood. Every receptor here comes from a woman aged 45-60 years with active or convalescent COVID-19.

V and J are TRBV19 and TRBJ1-2, with D perhaps TRBD1 (6 bases). This CDR3 contains 12 residues. Germline-derived CDR1 and CDR2 are LNHDA and SQIVND (reference sequence). The V end lost 4 bases, the J end lost 4 bases, and 7 bases lay between the germline ends. In nucleotides, the CDR3 is TGTGCCAGTAGTAGGACAGCCTATGGCTACACCTTC. It yields the protein CASSRTAYGYTF.

The CDR3 reads CASSLSGRANEQYF. CDR3 coding DNA: TGTGCCAGCAGTTTAAGCGGGAGGGCCAACGAGCAGTACTTC. The V gene is TRBV28, the J gene TRBJ2-7, with 10 nucleotides matching TRBD2. This CDR3 is 14 amino acids long. The V segment lost 2 bases and the J segment 5 bases; nucleotides outside the gene matches: 3. The germline CDR1 and CDR2 sequences are MDHEN and SYDVKM.

This clone was picked up a small number of times. The J gene is TRBJ1-2, the V gene TRBV3-1 (or the pseudogene TRBV3-2); TRBD1 aligns across 9 bases. Germline V gene sequence: CDR1 LGHDT, CDR2 YNNKEL (reference sequence). The V segment lost 4 bases and the J segment 6 bases; nucleotides outside the gene matches: 12. The length of the CDR3 is 16 residues. Here the CDR3 reads CASSLLVGQGRDGYTF. The CDR3 DNA is TGTGCCAGCAGCCTTCTTGTTGGACAGGGGAGGGATGGCTACACCTTC.

This chain connects TRBV28 to TRBJ1-2; D unclear. The length of the CDR3 is 13 residues. Germline CDR1 MDHEN, CDR2 SYDVKM. The V end lost 2 bases, the J end lost 4 bases, and 8 bases lay between the germline ends. Here the CDR3 reads CASSLGGPYGYTF. CDR3 nucleotide sequence: TGTGCCAGCAGTTTAGGAGGGCCCTATGGCTACACCTTC.

The rearrangement uses TRBV3-1 (or the pseudogene TRBV3-2) and TRBJ1-4; D may be TRBD1 (5 bases). CDR1 is LGHDT, CDR2 YNNKEL, per germline (reference sequence). The CDR3 loop spans 15 amino acids. Trimming stripped 0 bases from V and 4 bases from J, with 9 bases between. CDR3 nucleotide sequence: TGTGCCAGCAGCCAAGATTCCAGGGTTAATGAAAAACTGTTTTTT. This translates into CASSQDSRVNEKLFF.

The V gene is TRBV6-2 or TRBV6-3, the J gene TRBJ2-1; D not certain. Germline CDR1 MNHEY, CDR2 SVGEGT. The CDR3 runs to 13 residues. Trimming shortened V by 0 bases and J by 10 bases, and 10 bases separated the two germline ends. CDR3 sequence: CASSYSRIEEQFF. The CDR3 coding sequence is TGTGCCAGCAGTTACTCGCGTATAGAGGAGCAGTTCTTC.

The chain combines TRBV3-1 (or the pseudogene TRBV3-2) with TRBJ2-1; no definite D call. The V gene's germline CDR1 is LGHDT and CDR2 YNNKEL (reference sequence). The ends were cut back, 4 bases at V and 10 bases at J, with 8 bases in the middle. The CDR3 is 11 amino acids. As DNA, the CDR3 is TGTGCCAGCAGCCGGCTCGGGGAGCAGTTCTTC. Protein product: CASSRLGEQFF.

The rearrangement joins TRBV4-3 to TRBJ1-1; D is perhaps TRBD1 (5 bases). The CDR3 has 15 amino acids. The germline V gene has CDR1 LGHNA and CDR2 YSLEER. The germline V and J ends were trimmed by 3 bases and 6 bases, with 17 bases remaining between them. CDR3 in DNA: TGCGCCAGCAGCCACTCAGCGGGCAGGGATCCTGAAGCTTTCTTT. Translating it yields CASSHSAGRDPEAFF.

This chain links TRBV5-5 with TRBJ2-1; D remains unclear. Per germline, CDR1 SGHKS and CDR2 YYEKEE (reference sequence). The CDR3 contains 11 residues. The V and J ends lost 3 bases and 7 bases respectively, with 5 bases between them. The CDR3 loop reads CASSSMNEQFF. CDR3 nucleotides: TGTGCCAGCAGCTCAATGAATGAGCAGTTCTTC.

The chain employs TRBV6-1 and TRBJ2-3, with a tentative D call TRBD2 (6 bases). This CDR3 comprises 17 residues. The V and J ends lost 4 bases and 4 bases respectively, with 21 bases between them. Germline values: CDR1 MNHNS, CDR2 SASEGT. This CDR3 reads CASSAHRRAGSADTQYF. In DNA form, the CDR3 reads TGTGCCAGCAGTGCCCACAGGAGGGCGGGCTCGGCAGATACGCAGTATTTT.

CDR3 in amino acids: CASSLGHRLGYEQYF. In DNA form, the CDR3 reads TGTGCCAGCAGCTTAGGTCACAGGCTTGGGTACGAGCAGTACTTC. The chain employs TRBV11-2 and TRBJ2-7; D is perhaps TRBD1 (5 bases). The germline V and J ends were trimmed by 1 base and 4 bases, with 14 bases remaining between them. This CDR3 region has 15 residues. Per the germline V gene, CDR1 is SGHAT and CDR2 is FQNNGV.

The CDR3 protein is CASSLREATYEQYF. The CDR3 nucleotides are TGTGCCAGCAGTTTGCGAGAGGCCACCTACGAGCAGTACTTC. The chain joins TRBV6-5 to TRBJ2-7; D gene uncertain. Germline V gene data show CDR1 as MNHEY and CDR2 as SVGAGI. This CDR3 is 14 amino acids long. The V end was cut by 4 bases, the J end by 2 bases, with 12 bases between.

The chain has TRBV6-5 and TRBJ1-5, with D tentatively TRBD1 (6 bases). Trimming pared 7 bases from V and 6 bases from J, leaving 13 bases between. The CDR3 is 13 amino acids. Looked up from germline, CDR1 is MNHEY and CDR2 is SVGAGI. CDR3 nucleotide sequence: TGTGCCAGCACTGGAACAGGGCCTCAGCCCCAGCATTTT. This encodes CASTGTGPQPQHF.

The V call is TRBV5-4, the J call TRBJ2-6; no firm D call. Germline CDR1 reads SGHNT; CDR2 reads YYREEE (reference sequence). Deletions cut 0 bases from V and 1 base from J, with 8 bases between. The CDR3 extends over 16 amino acids. The CDR3 loop is CASSLAGPSGANVLTF. The CDR3 DNA sequence: TGTGCCAGCAGCTTGGCCGGTCCTTCTGGGGCCAACGTCCTGACTTTC.